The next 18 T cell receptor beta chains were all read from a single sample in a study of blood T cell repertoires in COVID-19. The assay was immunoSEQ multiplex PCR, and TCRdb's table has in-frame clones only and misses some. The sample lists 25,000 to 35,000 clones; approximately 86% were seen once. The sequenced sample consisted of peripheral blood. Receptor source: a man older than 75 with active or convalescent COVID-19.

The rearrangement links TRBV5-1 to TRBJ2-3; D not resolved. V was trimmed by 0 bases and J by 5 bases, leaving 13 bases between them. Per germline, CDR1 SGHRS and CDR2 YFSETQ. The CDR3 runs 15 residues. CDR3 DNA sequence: TGCGCCAGCAGCTTGGGCAGATACGGAGAAGATACGCAGTATTTT. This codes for CASSLGRYGEDTQYF.

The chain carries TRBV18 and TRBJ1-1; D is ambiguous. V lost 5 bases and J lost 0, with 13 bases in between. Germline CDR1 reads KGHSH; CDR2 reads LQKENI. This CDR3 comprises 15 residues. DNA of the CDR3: TGTGCCAGCTCAGAGGCAGCGGGAATGAACACTGAAGCTTTCTTT. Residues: CASSEAAGMNTEAFF.

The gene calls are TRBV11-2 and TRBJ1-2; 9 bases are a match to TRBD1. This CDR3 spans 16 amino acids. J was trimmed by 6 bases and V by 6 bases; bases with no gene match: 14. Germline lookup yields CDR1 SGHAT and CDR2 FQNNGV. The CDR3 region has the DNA TGTGCCAGCAGGGGACAGGGAAGGGGCCGCGGGGATGGCTACACCTTC. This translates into CASRGQGRGRGDGYTF.

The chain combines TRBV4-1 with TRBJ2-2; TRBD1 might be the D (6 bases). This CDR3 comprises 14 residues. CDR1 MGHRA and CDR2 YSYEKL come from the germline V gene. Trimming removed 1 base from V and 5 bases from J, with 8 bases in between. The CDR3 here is CASSQVQGTGELFF. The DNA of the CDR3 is TGCGCCAGCAGCCAAGTCCAGGGGACCGGGGAGCTGTTTTTT.

The CDR3 nucleotides read TGTGCCAGCAGCCAGGTTGGTAGCGGGAGCTACGAGCAGTACTTC. Residues: CASSQVGSGSYEQYF. The chain recombines TRBV4-2 with TRBJ2-7, with 9 bases aligning to TRBD2. The CDR3 has 15 residues. With V trimmed by 3 bases and J by 3 bases, 6 bases remained unmatched. Germline V gives CDR1 LGHNA, CDR2 YNFKEQ.

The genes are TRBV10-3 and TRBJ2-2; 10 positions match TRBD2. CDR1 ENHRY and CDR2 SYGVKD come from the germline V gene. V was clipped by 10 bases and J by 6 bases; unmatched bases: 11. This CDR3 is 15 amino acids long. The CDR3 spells CATHEAGGPSGELFF. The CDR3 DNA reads TGTGCCACACACGAAGCGGGGGGGCCGTCCGGGGAGCTGTTTTTT.

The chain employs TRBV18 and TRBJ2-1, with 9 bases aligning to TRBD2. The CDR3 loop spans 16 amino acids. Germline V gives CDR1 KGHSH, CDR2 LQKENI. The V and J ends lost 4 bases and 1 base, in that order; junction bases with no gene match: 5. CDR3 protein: CASSQLAGTSYNEQFF. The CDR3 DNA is TGTGCCAGCTCACAGCTAGCGGGGACGTCCTACAATGAGCAGTTCTTC.

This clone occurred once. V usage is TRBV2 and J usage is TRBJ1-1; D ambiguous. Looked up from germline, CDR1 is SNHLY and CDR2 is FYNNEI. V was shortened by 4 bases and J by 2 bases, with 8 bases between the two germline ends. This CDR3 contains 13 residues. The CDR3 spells CASSGGINTEAFF. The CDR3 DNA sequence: TGTGCCAGCAGTGGAGGAATTAACACTGAAGCTTTCTTT.

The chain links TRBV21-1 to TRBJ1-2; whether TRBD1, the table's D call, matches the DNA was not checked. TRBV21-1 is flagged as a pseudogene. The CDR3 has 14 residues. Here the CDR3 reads CASSKGGRVYGYTF. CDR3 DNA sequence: TGTGCCAGCAGCAAAGGTGGCAGGGTCTATGGCTACACCTTC.

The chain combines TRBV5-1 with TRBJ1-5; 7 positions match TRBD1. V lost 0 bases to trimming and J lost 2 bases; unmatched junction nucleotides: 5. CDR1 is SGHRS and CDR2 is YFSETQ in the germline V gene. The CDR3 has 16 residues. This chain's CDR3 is CASSLGDSWGNQPQHF. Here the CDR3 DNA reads TGCGCCAGCAGCTTGGGGGACAGTTGGGGCAATCAGCCCCAGCATTTT.

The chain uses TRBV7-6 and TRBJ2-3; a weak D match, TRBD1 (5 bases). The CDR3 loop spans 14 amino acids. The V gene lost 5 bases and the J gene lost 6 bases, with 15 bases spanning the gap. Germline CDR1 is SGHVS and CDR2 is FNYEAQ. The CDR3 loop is CASSTLGWGDTQYF. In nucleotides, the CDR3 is TGTGCCAGCAGCACACTGGGGTGGGGCGATACGCAGTATTTT.

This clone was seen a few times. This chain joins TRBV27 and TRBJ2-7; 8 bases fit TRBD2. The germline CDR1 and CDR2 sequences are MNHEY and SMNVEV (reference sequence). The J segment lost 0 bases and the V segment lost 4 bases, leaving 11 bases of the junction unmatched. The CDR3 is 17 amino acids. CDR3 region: CASSSLQAGTSSYEQYF. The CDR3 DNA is TGTGCCAGCAGTTCCCTTCAGGCTGGGACTAGCTCCTACGAGCAGTACTTC.

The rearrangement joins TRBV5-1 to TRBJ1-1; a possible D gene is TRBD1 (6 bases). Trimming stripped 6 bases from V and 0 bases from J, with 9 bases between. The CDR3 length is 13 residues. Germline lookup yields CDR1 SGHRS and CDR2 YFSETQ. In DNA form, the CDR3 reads TGCGCCAGCAAGGGACAACTGAACACTGAAGCTTTCTTT. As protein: CASKGQLNTEAFF.

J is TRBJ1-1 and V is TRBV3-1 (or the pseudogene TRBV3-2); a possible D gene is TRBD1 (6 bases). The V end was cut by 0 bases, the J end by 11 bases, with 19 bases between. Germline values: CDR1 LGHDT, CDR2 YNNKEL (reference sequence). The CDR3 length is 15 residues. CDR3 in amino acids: CASSQDPTGIRKAFF. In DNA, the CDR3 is TGTGCCAGCAGCCAAGATCCCACAGGGATCCGTAAGGCTTTCTTT.

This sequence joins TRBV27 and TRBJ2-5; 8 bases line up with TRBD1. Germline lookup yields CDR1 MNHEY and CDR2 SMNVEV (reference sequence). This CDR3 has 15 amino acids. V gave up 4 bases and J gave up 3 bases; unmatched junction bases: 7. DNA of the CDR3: TGTGCCAGCAGTTCCCCAGGGGGCTCAAAAGAGACCCAGTACTTC. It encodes CASSSPGGSKETQYF.

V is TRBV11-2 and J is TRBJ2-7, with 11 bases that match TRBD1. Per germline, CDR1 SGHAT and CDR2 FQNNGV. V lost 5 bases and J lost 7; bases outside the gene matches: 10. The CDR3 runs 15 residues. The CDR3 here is CASSPPGTGGREQYF. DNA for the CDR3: TGTGCCAGCAGCCCGCCCGGGACAGGGGGGCGGGAGCAGTACTTC.

The CDR3 here is CASSLSSGGTYEQYF. CDR3 in DNA: TGCGCCAGCAGCTTGTCTAGCGGGGGGACCTACGAGCAGTACTTC. The chain recombines TRBV5-1 with TRBJ2-7, with 11 bases matching TRBD2. Trimming took 1 base from V and 2 from J; bases not matched to a gene: 2. Germline assignment: CDR1 SGHRS and CDR2 YFSETQ. The CDR3 length is 15 residues.

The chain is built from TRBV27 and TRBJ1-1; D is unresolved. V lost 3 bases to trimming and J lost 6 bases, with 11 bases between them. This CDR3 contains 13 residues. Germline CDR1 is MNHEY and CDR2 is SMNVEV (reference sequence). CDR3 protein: CASSFGSGAEAFF. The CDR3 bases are TGTGCCAGCAGTTTTGGGTCGGGTGCTGAAGCTTTCTTT.